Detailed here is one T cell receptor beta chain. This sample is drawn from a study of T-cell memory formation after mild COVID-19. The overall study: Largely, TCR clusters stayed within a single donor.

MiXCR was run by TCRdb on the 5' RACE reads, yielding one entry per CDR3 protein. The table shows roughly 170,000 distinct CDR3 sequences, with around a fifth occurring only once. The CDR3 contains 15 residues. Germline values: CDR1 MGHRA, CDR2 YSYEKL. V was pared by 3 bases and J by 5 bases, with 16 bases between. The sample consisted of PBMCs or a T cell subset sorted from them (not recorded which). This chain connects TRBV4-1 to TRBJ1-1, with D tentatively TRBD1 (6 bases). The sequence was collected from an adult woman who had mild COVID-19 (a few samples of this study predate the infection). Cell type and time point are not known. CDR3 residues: CASSQGHGGLTEAFF. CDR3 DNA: TGCGCCAGCAGCCAGGGACACGGAGGATTGACTGAAGCTTTCTTT.